The clone carrying this TCR beta chain was picked up many times. The read ends 3 residues early relative to the CDR3; the germline J gene fills the gap. The sample originates from a study of T cell clonality in common variable immunodeficiency. Heparinized whole blood, roughly 4.5 to 9 ml, came from each donor. V trimming: 1 base; J trimming: 0 bases; junction bases outside the gene matches: 2. The CDR3 is made up of 14 amino acids. Germline-derived CDR1 and CDR2 are DFQATT and SNEGSKA (reference sequence). The data were produced by immunoSEQ multiplex PCR, yet TCRdb's version contains in-frame clones alone and is incomplete. There are roughly 51,000 clones in the sample, none observed a single time.

The sample was peripheral blood mononuclear cells. This sequence was found in a person aged 18 to 70 in good health. The chain couples TRBV20-1 to TRBJ2-5; 7 nucleotides match TRBD2. The CDR3 DNA, read in part, is TGCAGTGCTAGAGTGCGGGGGTACCAAGAGACC. Protein sequence: CSARVRGYQET. From start to end, the CDR3 is CSARVRGYQETQYF.